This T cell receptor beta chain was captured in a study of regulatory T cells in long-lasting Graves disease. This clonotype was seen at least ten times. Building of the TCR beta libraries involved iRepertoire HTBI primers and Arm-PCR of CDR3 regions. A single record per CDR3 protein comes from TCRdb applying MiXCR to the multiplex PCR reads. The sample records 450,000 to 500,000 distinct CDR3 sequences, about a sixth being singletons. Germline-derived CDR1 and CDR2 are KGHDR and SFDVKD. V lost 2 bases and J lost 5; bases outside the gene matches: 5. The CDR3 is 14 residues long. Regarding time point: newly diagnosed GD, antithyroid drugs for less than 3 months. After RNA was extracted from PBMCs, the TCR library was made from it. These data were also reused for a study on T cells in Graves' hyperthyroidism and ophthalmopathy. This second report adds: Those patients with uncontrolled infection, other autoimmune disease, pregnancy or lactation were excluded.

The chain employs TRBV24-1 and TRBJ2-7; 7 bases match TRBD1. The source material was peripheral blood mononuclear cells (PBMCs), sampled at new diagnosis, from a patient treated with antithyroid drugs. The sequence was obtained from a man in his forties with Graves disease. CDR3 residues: CATSDSDRVDEQYF. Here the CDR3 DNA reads TGTGCCACCAGTGATTCCGACAGGGTAGACGAGCAGTACTTC.